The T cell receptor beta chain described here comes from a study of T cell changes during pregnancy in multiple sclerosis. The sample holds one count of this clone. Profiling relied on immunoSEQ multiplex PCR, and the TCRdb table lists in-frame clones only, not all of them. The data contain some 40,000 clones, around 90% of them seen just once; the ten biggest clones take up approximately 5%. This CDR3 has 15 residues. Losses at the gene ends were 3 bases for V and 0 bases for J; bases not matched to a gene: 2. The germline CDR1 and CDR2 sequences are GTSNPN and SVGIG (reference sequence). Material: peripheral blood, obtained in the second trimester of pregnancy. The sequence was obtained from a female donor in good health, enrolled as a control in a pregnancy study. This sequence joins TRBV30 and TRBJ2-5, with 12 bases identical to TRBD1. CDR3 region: CAWRGQGAYQETQYF. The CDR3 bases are TGTGCCTGGAGGGGACAGGGGGCGTACCAAGAGACCCAGTACTTC.